Listed below are T cell receptor beta chains from one sample, sequenced in a study of cytomegalovirus exposure and HLA in healthy donors. The data were produced by immunoSEQ multiplex PCR, yet TCRdb's version contains in-frame clones alone and is incomplete. The sample lists roughly 150,000 clones, just under 90% seen once, with 4% to 4.5% in the top ten. Sequencing was carried out using PBMCs. The origin of the receptors is a man between 18 and 29 years old in good health and CMV-seropositive. Each CDR3 is given with its conserved first and last residue. The order of the fields is V gene, D gene, clone size, J gene, CDR3 protein, CDR3 DNA. The D gene is left open where the match is weak. The size entry is marked missing in some rows and otherwise reads once, few, many or a size class.

TRBV6-5	TRBD1	-	TRBJ1-1	CASSQGAHTEAFF	TGTGCCAGCAGTCAGGGGGCGCACACTGAAGCTTTCTTT
TRBV11-3	-	-	TRBJ2-7	CASSHSSYEQYF	TGTGCCAGCAGCCATAGCTCCTACGAGCAGTACTTC
TRBV15	TRBD2	-	TRBJ2-1	CATSRTSGNRPYNEQFF	TGTGCCACCAGCAGGACTAGCGGGAACCGCCCCTACAATGAGCAGTTCTTC
TRBV2	-	-	TRBJ2-3	CASNPVSLADTQYF	TGTGCCAGCAATCCGGTGTCCCTGGCAGATACGCAGTATTTT
TRBV11-3	-	-	TRBJ2-3	CASSPRLTSTDTQYF	TGTGCCAGCAGCCCACGGCTGACTAGCACAGATACGCAGTATTTT
TRBV28	-	-	TRBJ2-2	CASTRQIAGELFF	TGTGCCAGCACCAGACAGATCGCCGGGGAGCTGTTTTTT
TRBV9	TRBD2	once	TRBJ2-1	CASSVEGSGRVAYNEQFF	TGTGCCAGCAGCGTAGAGGGTAGCGGGAGGGTCGCCTACAATGAGCAGTTCTTC
TRBV18	-	-	TRBJ2-1	CASSPPRRASFPNEQFF	TGTGCCAGCTCACCTCCGCGCAGGGCTTCGTTCCCCAATGAGCAGTTCTTC
TRBV19	TRBD1	-	TRBJ1-5	CASSIGGGQGSQPQHF	TGTGCCAGTAGTATAGGGGGAGGACAGGGGAGTCAGCCCCAGCATTTT
TRBV5-1	-	-	TRBJ1-3	CASSLGGPGNTIYF	TGCGCCAGCAGCTTGGGGGGGCCGGGAAACACCATATATTTT
TRBV6-5	-	-	TRBJ2-1	CASGDTEQFF	TGTGCCAGCGGGGACACAGAGCAGTTCTTC
TRBV6-1	TRBD2	-	TRBJ2-1	CASSEAQGTSGRQFF	TGTGCCAGCAGTGAAGCCCAGGGGACTAGCGGGAGGCAGTTCTTC
TRBV11-2	TRBD1	-	TRBJ2-7	CASSTTGTGSGEQYF	TGTGCCAGCAGCACGACCGGGACAGGGTCCGGCGAGCAGTACTTC
TRBV6-1	-	-	TRBJ2-5	CASSEVPGSETQYF	TGTGCCAGCAGTGAAGTCCCAGGGTCGGAGACCCAGTACTTC
TRBV5-1	-	once	TRBJ2-7	CASSPDSIGDYEQYF	TGCGCCAGCAGCCCTGACTCGATCGGAGACTACGAGCAGTACTTC
TRBV10-2	-	-	TRBJ1-5	CASSGVQSNQPQHF	TGCGCCAGCAGTGGAGTACAGAGCAATCAGCCCCAGCATTTT
TRBV11-3	-	-	TRBJ2-7	CASSPWTGRDEQYF	TGTGCCAGCAGCCCGTGGACAGGGAGGGACGAGCAGTACTTC
TRBV11-2	-	-	TRBJ2-2	CASSLAYERTGELFF	TGTGCCAGCAGCTTAGCTTACGAGCGGACCGGGGAGCTGTTTTTT
TRBV28	-	-	TRBJ1-5	CASSLVSLVRGNQPQHF	TGTGCCAGCAGCCTTGTATCCCTCGTAAGAGGCAATCAGCCCCAGCATTTT
TRBV19	TRBD1	-	TRBJ2-1	CASSIGQVYNEQFF	TGTGCCAGTAGTATTGGACAGGTATACAATGAGCAGTTCTTC
TRBV6-6	-	once	TRBJ1-5	CASSYTAGNQAQHF	TGTGCCAGCAGTTACACCGCCGGCAATCAGGCCCAGCATTTT
TRBV6-1	TRBD2	-	TRBJ2-1	CASSAGGTSGRDFYNEQFF	TGTGCCAGCAGTGCCGGGGGGACTAGCGGGAGAGACTTCTACAATGAGCAGTTCTTC
TRBV5-1	-	-	TRBJ2-2	CASSSRGGADTGELFF	TGCGCCAGCAGCTCTAGAGGTGGGGCGGACACCGGGGAGCTGTTTTTT
TRBV5-4	-	-	TRBJ2-7	CASSLRGTTYEQYF	TGTGCCAGCAGCTTGAGGGGCACTACCTACGAGCAGTACTTC
TRBV9	TRBD1	-	TRBJ1-3	CASSVGQGPGNTIYF	TGTGCCAGCAGCGTAGGACAGGGGCCGGGAAACACCATATATTTT
TRBV11-2	TRBD1	-	TRBJ2-3	CASSLSLGQSTDTQYF	TGTGCCAGCAGCTTATCCCTGGGACAGAGCACAGATACGCAGTATTTT
TRBV2	TRBD1	-	TRBJ2-3	CASSERGRGTDTQYF	TGTGCCAGCAGTGAGAGGGGGCGCGGGACAGATACGCAGTATTTT
TRBV4-1	TRBD1	-	TRBJ2-7	CASSVNRGRPDEQYF	TGCGCCAGCAGCGTGAACAGGGGGCGACCCGACGAGCAGTACTTC
TRBV11-3	TRBD2	-	TRBJ2-3	CASSYRPSGRADTQYF	TGTGCCAGCAGCTATAGACCTAGCGGGAGAGCAGATACGCAGTATTTT
TRBV18	-	-	TRBJ1-4	CASSQGGATNEKLFF	TGTGCCAGCTCTCAAGGGGGTGCAACTAATGAAAAACTGTTTTTT
TRBV7-8	TRBD2	-	TRBJ2-1	CASSGRLAHNEQFF	TGTGCCAGCAGCGGTCGACTAGCACACAATGAGCAGTTCTTC
TRBV18	-	few	TRBJ1-3	CASSLPTETGNTIYF	TGTGCCAGCTCACTCCCGACGGAGACTGGAAACACCATATATTTT
TRBV9	TRBD2	-	TRBJ2-3	CASSPTSGRLTGSTDTQYF	TGTGCCAGCAGTCCGACTAGCGGGAGACTCACAGGAAGCACAGATACGCAGTATTTT
TRBV28	TRBD1	-	TRBJ1-5	CASSFQGAIRQPQHF	TGTGCCAGCAGTTTTCAGGGGGCGATCAGGCAGCCCCAGCATTTT
TRBV15	TRBD2	-	TRBJ2-1	CATPRRGAGGPSYNEQFF	TGTGCCACCCCCCGAAGAGGAGCGGGAGGGCCCTCCTACAATGAGCAGTTCTTC
TRBV9	-	-	TRBJ2-2	CASSSGVPGTGELFF	TGTGCCAGCAGCTCGGGAGTCCCCGGCACCGGGGAGCTGTTTTTT
TRBV4-1	-	-	TRBJ1-1	CASSPRGGHTEAFF	TGCGCCAGCAGCCCGAGGGGGGGTCACACTGAAGCTTTCTTT
TRBV23-1	-	once	TRBJ1-1	CASSQFWAPENTEAFF	TGCGCCAGCAGTCAATTCTGGGCTCCGGAGAACACTGAAGCTTTCTTT
TRBV5-1	TRBD1	-	TRBJ2-1	CASSRGQGAVNEQFF	TGCGCCAGCAGCCGCGGACAGGGGGCGGTCAATGAGCAGTTCTTC
TRBV11-2	-	-	TRBJ1-5	CASSRQANQPQHF	TGTGCCAGCAGCCGACAAGCAAATCAGCCCCAGCATTTT
TRBV6-1	TRBD2	-	TRBJ2-5	CASRIAGLLETQYF	TGTGCCAGCAGGATAGCGGGACTGTTGGAGACCCAGTACTTC
TRBV6-5	TRBD1	-	TRBJ1-2	CASRRQGSYGYTF	TGTGCCAGCAGACGACAGGGATCCTATGGCTACACCTTC
TRBV2	TRBD2	-	TRBJ2-1	CASTAGEVGHEQFF	TGTGCCAGCACAGCGGGAGAGGTAGGGCATGAGCAGTTCTTC
TRBV10-1	TRBD1	-	TRBJ2-3	CASSEDTGADTQYF	TGCGCCAGCAGTGAAGACACAGGGGCAGATACGCAGTATTTT
TRBV25-1	TRBD1	-	TRBJ1-2	CASTFKGPRQGHYGYTF	TGTGCCAGCACCTTTAAAGGCCCGAGACAGGGGCACTATGGCTACACCTTC
TRBV7-8	TRBD2	-	TRBJ2-5	CASSLVRPGLAGQETQYF	TGTGCCAGCAGCTTAGTACGTCCGGGACTAGCGGGACAAGAGACCCAGTACTTC
TRBV7-2	-	-	TRBJ1-5	CASSPGGTSNQPQHF	TGTGCCAGCAGCCCCGGAGGGACGAGCAATCAGCCCCAGCATTTT
TRBV23-1	TRBD1	-	TRBJ2-7	CASSQLSTGGASEQYF	TGCGCCAGCAGTCAATTATCGACAGGGGGCGCGTCCGAGCAGTACTTC
TRBV7-9	-	-	TRBJ1-1	CASSLSGLRDTEAFF	TGTGCCAGCAGCTTATCGGGGTTAAGGGACACTGAAGCTTTCTTT
TRBV5-4	TRBD2	-	TRBJ2-6	CASSGRAGSSGANVLTF	TGTGCCAGCAGCGGAAGAGCGGGGAGCTCTGGGGCCAACGTCCTGACTTTC